One T cell receptor (beta chain) is described in this entry. Its matching antigen is unknown. PCR primers comprised 60 Vbeta and 13 Jbeta primers. Some clones are missing from TCRdb's copy, which holds only in-frame ones; the method was immunoSEQ multiplex PCR. This table has 100,000 to 150,000 clones, around four fifths appearing once. This record belongs to a study of cytomegalovirus exposure and HLA in healthy donors. Study observations and caveats: Researchers catalogued about 150 TCR beta chains as cytomegalovirus-associated. What was likely a sequencing artifact was a cluster of highly shared sequence variants. An Asian-associated ancestry cluster reportedly showed fewer N-insertions than the approximately 600-donor mean in a later analysis.

Sequenced input: PBMCs. The TCR originated in a man aged 18 to 30 in good health and CMV-seropositive.

The DNA of the CDR3 is TGTGCCTGGACGGGTGACGGGAACACCATATATTTT. It translates to CAWTGDGNTIYF. The chain is built from TRBV30 and TRBJ1-3; D unresolved. In germline, CDR1 is GTSNPN, CDR2 SVGIG (reference sequence). V was clipped by 4 bases and J by 7 bases, with 11 bases between them. This CDR3 contains 12 residues. The whole variable domain, filled in from reference TRBV30 and TRBJ1-3, reads SQTIHQWPATLVQPVGSPLSLECTVEGTSNPNLYWYRQAAGRGLQLLFYSVGIGQISSEVPQNLSASRPQDRQFILSSKKLLLSDSGFYLCAWTGDGNTIYFGEGSWLTVV.